These T cell receptor beta chains were read from a single sample in a study of blood T cell repertoires in COVID-19. TCRdb keeps only in-frame clones here, not all; method: immunoSEQ multiplex PCR. The table records about 370,000 clones, approximately 87% of them present only once. The specimen sequenced was peripheral blood. The receptors were gathered from a woman aged 25-40 years with COVID-19, enrolled during active disease. CDR3s leave out the opening cysteine and the closing phenylalanine or tryptophan. Size is omitted from some rows. Given values are once, few, many or a class for expanded clones.

j_call: TRBJ2-3
clone_size: NA
v_call: TRBV11-2
cdr3_aa: ASTPGRDTQY

j_call: TRBJ1-4
clone_size: NA
v_call: TRBV19
cdr3_aa: ASSMRLPNEKLF

j_call: TRBJ2-5
clone_size: once
v_call: TRBV5-1
cdr3_aa: ASSSTSLETQY

j_call: TRBJ2-1
clone_size: few
v_call: TRBV30
cdr3_aa: AWSVLAGGNEQF

j_call: TRBJ2-3
clone_size: NA
v_call: TRBV18
cdr3_aa: ASSPVRDTDTQY

j_call: TRBJ2-7
clone_size: NA
v_call: TRBV3-1/TRBV3-2
cdr3_aa: ASSQDSTRLPQY

j_call: TRBJ2-7
clone_size: NA
v_call: TRBV21-1
cdr3_aa: ASSKLGQGGEQY

j_call: TRBJ2-7
clone_size: NA
v_call: TRBV6-1
cdr3_aa: ASSEALADYEQY

j_call: TRBJ2-1
clone_size: NA
v_call: TRBV24-1
cdr3_aa: ATSDFTRGNYNEQF

j_call: TRBJ2-1
clone_size: NA
v_call: TRBV5-1
cdr3_aa: ASSLLAGGNEQF

j_call: TRBJ1-1
clone_size: NA
v_call: TRBV28
cdr3_aa: ASSRTGIDTEAF

j_call: TRBJ2-3
clone_size: NA
v_call: TRBV18
cdr3_aa: ASSSVASSTDTQY

j_call: TRBJ1-5
clone_size: once
v_call: TRBV19
cdr3_aa: ASSNQGIRAQH

j_call: TRBJ2-5
clone_size: NA
v_call: TRBV14
cdr3_aa: ASSGRAGETQY

j_call: TRBJ1-2
clone_size: NA
v_call: TRBV2
cdr3_aa: ASSRSGQGYGYT

j_call: TRBJ1-2
clone_size: NA
v_call: TRBV4-1
cdr3_aa: ASSQDLRTGVVGYT

j_call: TRBJ1-1
clone_size: NA
v_call: TRBV12-3/TRBV12-4
cdr3_aa: ASSLGGNTEAF

j_call: TRBJ1-6
clone_size: NA
v_call: TRBV5-1
cdr3_aa: ASSLHLRQNSPLH

j_call: TRBJ2-2
clone_size: NA
v_call: TRBV24-1
cdr3_aa: ATGSGRAGELF

j_call: TRBJ1-2
clone_size: NA
v_call: TRBV12-3/TRBV12-4
cdr3_aa: ASSRDRDYGYT

j_call: TRBJ2-1
clone_size: NA
v_call: TRBV7-6
cdr3_aa: ASSEEAGGLNEQF

j_call: TRBJ2-2
clone_size: NA
v_call: TRBV15
cdr3_aa: ATSYGRENTGELF

j_call: TRBJ1-6
clone_size: NA
v_call: TRBV10-3
cdr3_aa: AISEGRGFGSPLH

j_call: TRBJ2-1
clone_size: NA
v_call: TRBV6-5
cdr3_aa: ASSWRTVIRHNEQF

j_call: TRBJ2-3
clone_size: NA
v_call: TRBV5-5
cdr3_aa: ASSHPYWDTQY

j_call: TRBJ2-7
clone_size: NA
v_call: TRBV30
cdr3_aa: AWSGGFTYEQY

j_call: TRBJ2-3
clone_size: NA
v_call: TRBV24-1
cdr3_aa: ATKGGGSGAQY

j_call: TRBJ1-6
clone_size: few
v_call: TRBV28
cdr3_aa: ASSLEGGNSPLH

j_call: TRBJ2-1
clone_size: few
v_call: TRBV7-2
cdr3_aa: ASSGADEQF

j_call: TRBJ1-1
clone_size: NA
v_call: TRBV5-6
cdr3_aa: ASSTNPGGLTEAF

j_call: TRBJ2-6
clone_size: NA
v_call: TRBV6-5
cdr3_aa: ASSWGGVGANVLT

j_call: TRBJ1-2
clone_size: NA
v_call: TRBV6-5
cdr3_aa: ASTRPGQLIYGYT

j_call: TRBJ1-1
clone_size: NA
v_call: TRBV30
cdr3_aa: AWRGRTTEAF

j_call: TRBJ2-7
clone_size: NA
v_call: TRBV14
cdr3_aa: ASSYSGRGYEQY

j_call: TRBJ1-6
clone_size: NA
v_call: TRBV28
cdr3_aa: ASSPGGSPLH

j_call: TRBJ2-2
clone_size: NA
v_call: TRBV10-1
cdr3_aa: ASSDPTGSDTGELF

j_call: TRBJ2-7
clone_size: NA
v_call: TRBV15
cdr3_aa: ATSSSGTEQY

j_call: TRBJ2-2
clone_size: NA
v_call: TRBV5-4
cdr3_aa: ASSKGLAGTGELF

j_call: TRBJ1-4
clone_size: NA
v_call: TRBV28
cdr3_aa: ASTSPGTGERNEKLF

j_call: TRBJ2-3
clone_size: once
v_call: TRBV6-1
cdr3_aa: ASSDLTEPRSQY

j_call: TRBJ2-7
clone_size: NA
v_call: TRBV19
cdr3_aa: ASSQDRGGFSYEQY

j_call: TRBJ2-1
clone_size: NA
v_call: TRBV29-1
cdr3_aa: SGSSAHHHEQF

j_call: TRBJ2-5
clone_size: NA
v_call: TRBV15
cdr3_aa: ATSTQVGGVLFQETQY

j_call: TRBJ2-5
clone_size: NA
v_call: TRBV29-1
cdr3_aa: SVPTDTRQETQY

j_call: TRBJ2-3
clone_size: NA
v_call: TRBV11-1
cdr3_aa: ASSQQADTQY

j_call: TRBJ2-1
clone_size: NA
v_call: TRBV6-5
cdr3_aa: ASSYSQGTPNEQF

j_call: TRBJ1-6
clone_size: NA
v_call: TRBV18
cdr3_aa: ASSPNDSSNSPLH

j_call: TRBJ2-3
clone_size: NA
v_call: TRBV28
cdr3_aa: ASSLLSTTDTQY

j_call: TRBJ2-7
clone_size: NA
v_call: TRBV30
cdr3_aa: AWGQGVKYEQY

j_call: TRBJ1-2
clone_size: NA
v_call: TRBV30
cdr3_aa: AWSSPTTGELGYT

j_call: TRBJ1-1
clone_size: NA
v_call: TRBV7-2
cdr3_aa: ASSLTGSRTEAF

j_call: TRBJ1-1
clone_size: few
v_call: TRBV30
cdr3_aa: AWGPTGGSEAF

j_call: TRBJ2-5
clone_size: NA
v_call: TRBV5-5
cdr3_aa: ASSWTGRAGVRETQY

j_call: TRBJ2-5
clone_size: NA
v_call: TRBV19
cdr3_aa: ASGAPGETQY

j_call: TRBJ1-5
clone_size: NA
v_call: TRBV30
cdr3_aa: AWSAGEIQPQH

j_call: TRBJ1-1
clone_size: NA
v_call: TRBV19
cdr3_aa: ASSMWGVYTEAF

j_call: TRBJ2-2
clone_size: NA
v_call: TRBV3-1/TRBV3-2
cdr3_aa: ASSWTVTGELF